This entry lists 22 T cell receptor beta chains sequenced from one sample in a study of T-cell reconstitution after alpha-beta-depleted transplantation in children. During its preparation, the TCRbeta library received unique molecular identifiers. TCRdb reanalysed the PCR reads using MiXCR and keeps one entry per CDR3 protein. The sample has some 200,000 distinct CDR3 sequences, just over 14% seen once. The sequencing here drew on PBMCs from the stem cell graft donor, taken from the stem cell graft. All receptors come from a human donor who donated a stem cell graft to a child with acute lymphoblastic leukemia.

Remarks on this clonotype: A read error may explain this, as a much larger clone is one base away. This rearrangement joins TRBV7-8 to TRBJ2-1; possible D gene TRBD1, 5 bases. The CDR3 loop spans 13 amino acids. Trimming took 7 bases from V and 9 from J, leaving 16 bases between them. The germline V gene has CDR1 SGHVS and CDR2 FQNEAQ. The CDR3 spells CASTKGVNSEQFF. The CDR3 DNA reads as TGTGCCAGCACCAAAGGGGTCAACAGTGAGCAGTTCTTC.

The table lists this clonotype with many counts. The J gene is TRBJ2-1, the V gene TRBV29-1; D gene ambiguous. The CDR3 runs 12 residues. Germline V lookup: CDR1 SQVTM, CDR2 ANQGSEA. The V and J ends lost 4 bases and 7 bases respectively, with 11 bases between them. For the CDR3, the DNA is TGCAGCGTTGGGGGTTTCGGAAATGAGCAGTTCTTC. This encodes CSVGGFGNEQFF.

The chain has TRBV12-3 or TRBV12-4 and TRBJ1-2; D gene unclear. This CDR3 is built from 13 residues. The V end was cut by 6 bases, the J end by 1 base, with 9 bases between. The CDR3 DNA reads as TGTGCCAGCAGGGCCCTGGGTAACTATGGCTACACCTTC. This encodes CASRALGNYGYTF.

In this sample, this clonotype turned up many times. The CDR3 spells CAISEKGDRGPYEQYF. In DNA, the CDR3 is TGTGCCATCAGTGAGAAGGGGGACAGGGGGCCCTACGAGCAGTACTTC. V is TRBV10-3 and J is TRBJ2-7; the match to TRBD1 covers 12 bases. V shed 2 bases, J shed 2 bases, and the junction held 4 bases outside the gene matches. From germline, CDR1 is ENHRY and CDR2 SYGVKD. This CDR3 is 16 amino acids long.

In its sample, this clonotype was seen many times. The rearrangement links TRBV4-1 to TRBJ2-3, with 8 nucleotides matching TRBD2. The CDR3 consists of 14 residues. After removal of 4 bases from V and 2 bases from J, the junction contained 2 bases not matched to a gene. Germline lookup yields CDR1 MGHRA and CDR2 YSYEKL. CDR3 nucleotide sequence: TGCGCCAGCAGCCCACTAGCGGTCACAGATACGCAGTATTTT. As protein: CASSPLAVTDTQYF.

This clonotype showed up just a few times. The chain combines TRBV7-2 with TRBJ2-1; D possibly corresponds to TRBD1 (5 bases). V was cut by 4 bases and J by 5 bases, with 9 bases left in between. In germline, CDR1 is SGHTA, CDR2 FQGNSA. This CDR3 has 13 amino acids. As DNA, the CDR3 is TGTGCCAGCAGCTCCGACAGAGACAATGAGCAGTTCTTC. The encoded protein is CASSSDRDNEQFF.

This clonotype has a single count. The chain joins TRBV20-1 to TRBJ2-2, with D uncertain. Germline V gives CDR1 DFQATT, CDR2 SNEGSKA (reference sequence). V lost 2 bases and J 6 bases, leaving 10 bases between the germline ends. The CDR3 extends over 13 amino acids. The CDR3 is CSARFGASGELFF. Here the CDR3 DNA reads TGCAGTGCTAGATTTGGAGCCTCCGGGGAGCTGTTTTTT.

The J gene is TRBJ2-1, the V gene TRBV5-1; 8 nucleotides match TRBD2. Germline lookup yields CDR1 SGHRS and CDR2 YFSETQ. This CDR3 has 16 residues. With V trimmed by 0 bases and J by 7 bases, 9 bases remained unmatched. The CDR3 loop reads CASSLAPAGVRNEQFF. In DNA, the CDR3 is TGCGCCAGCAGCTTGGCCCCAGCGGGAGTCAGGAATGAGCAGTTCTTC. Supplemented by reference TRBV5-1 and TRBJ2-1, the full variable domain reads KAGVTQTPRYLIKTRGQQVTLSCSPISGHRSVSWYQQTPGQGLQFLFEYFSETQRNKGNFPGRFSGRQFSNSRSEMNVSTLELGDSALYLCASSLAPAGVRNEQFFGPGTRLTVL.

This clonotype was picked up many times. The chain carries TRBV16 and TRBJ1-1, with D uncertain. Looked up from germline, CDR1 is KGHSY and CDR2 is FQNENV. V dropped 7 bases and J dropped 1 base, with 7 bases sitting between them. The CDR3 consists of 12 residues. CDR3 region: CASTLQNTEAFF. DNA for the CDR3: TGTGCCAGCACCTTACAGAACACTGAAGCTTTCTTT.

The V gene is TRBV5-1, the J gene TRBJ1-1, with TRBD1 as a possible D gene (5 bases). From germline, CDR1 is SGHRS and CDR2 YFSETQ. The CDR3 covers 15 residues. The V and J ends lost 4 bases and 1 base respectively, with 14 bases between them. The CDR3 here is CASSRFSQGNTEAFF. For the CDR3, the DNA is TGCGCCAGCAGCCGCTTTTCGCAGGGGAACACTGAAGCTTTCTTT.

The table lists this clonotype with a few counts. This sequence joins TRBV28 and TRBJ2-1, with 7 bases that match TRBD2. The CDR3 is 12 amino acids. Germline CDR1 MDHEN, CDR2 SYDVKM. With V trimmed by 4 bases and J by 14 bases, 8 bases remained unmatched. The CDR3: CASSSGGGSEFF. Here the CDR3 DNA reads TGTGCCAGCAGTTCGGGCGGCGGGAGTGAGTTCTTC. Full variable domain (remainder filled in from reference TRBV28 and TRBJ2-1): DVKVTQSSRYLVKRTGEKVFLECVQDMDHENMFWYRQDPGLGLRLIYFSYDVKMKEKGDIPEGYSVSREKKERFSLILESASTNQTSMYLCASSSGGGSEFFGPGTRLTVL.

There are many counts of this clonotype. This chain connects TRBV29-1 to TRBJ1-2, with 8 positions matching TRBD1. After removal of 0 bases from V and 5 bases from J, the junction contained 2 bases not matched to a gene. Per the germline V gene, CDR1 is SQVTM and CDR2 is ANQGSEA. This CDR3 is 13 amino acids long. The CDR3 loop is CSVEDGQGYGYTF. The CDR3 DNA reads as TGCAGCGTTGAAGATGGACAGGGATATGGCTACACCTTC.

This clonotype has just a few counts. V and J are TRBV7-9 and TRBJ2-1; D ambiguous. Germline loops: CDR1 SEHNR, CDR2 FQNEAQ (reference sequence). The CDR3 sequence is 11 residues long. V was pared by 6 bases and J by 6 bases, with 6 bases between. DNA of the CDR3: TGTGCCAGCAGACGGCTCAATGAGCAGTTCTTC. Its protein product is CASRRLNEQFF.

V is TRBV7-8 and J is TRBJ2-3, with D unresolved. CDR1 and CDR2 (germline): SGHVS, FQNEAQ. Deletions cut 1 base from V and 2 bases from J, with 10 bases between. The CDR3 has 15 amino acids. The chain's CDR3 is CASSLGRILTDTQYF. The DNA of the CDR3 is TGTGCCAGCAGCTTAGGACGGATCCTCACAGATACGCAGTATTTT.

This clonotype was seen many times. An end of the junction differs from the germline gene, which may be a read error. The rearrangement uses TRBV5-1 and TRBJ2-1; the match to TRBD2 covers 13 bases. This CDR3 has 15 residues. Germline V CDR1 and CDR2: SGHRS, YFSETQ. The DNA for the CDR3 is TGTGCCAGCAGTCCGGGACTAGCGGGATACAATGAGCAGTTCTTC. Translated: CASSPGLAGYNEQFF. Drawing the rest from reference TRBV5-1 and TRBJ2-1, the complete variable domain is KAGVTQTPRYLIKTRGQQVTLSCSPISGHRSVSWYQQTPGQGLQFLFEYFSETQRNKGNFPGRFSGRQFSNSRSEMNVSTLELGDSALYLCASSPGLAGYNEQFFGPGTRLTVL.

This clonotype appeared many times. The chain has TRBV7-2 and TRBJ1-1; 7 nucleotides align to TRBD1. V trimming: 4 bases; J trimming: 10 bases; junction bases outside the gene matches: 9. Germline V CDR1 and CDR2: SGHTA, FQGNSA. The CDR3 contains 13 residues. This CDR3 is CASSSARGIGAFF. For the CDR3, the DNA is TGTGCCAGCAGCTCCGCCAGGGGGATTGGAGCTTTCTTT.

In this sample, this clonotype turned up many times. This rearrangement joins TRBV29-1 to TRBJ2-1, with D possibly being TRBD2 (6 bases). The germline gives CDR1 SQVTM, CDR2 ANQGSEA. Trimming stripped 0 bases from V and 5 bases from J, with 11 bases between. The CDR3 has 14 residues. DNA of the CDR3: TGCAGCGTTGAAGAGGGGACTGCGCACAATGAGCAGTTCTTC. Translation: CSVEEGTAHNEQFF.

There are many counts of this clonotype. This rearrangement joins TRBV6-1 to TRBJ2-2, with D maybe TRBD1 (6 bases). In germline, CDR1 is MNHNS, CDR2 SASEGT. V lost 6 bases and J lost 1, with 12 bases in between. The CDR3 covers 15 residues. Written as DNA, the CDR3 is TGTGCCAGCAGAAAACCGACAGGGAACACCGGGGAGCTGTTTTTT. Amino acids: CASRKPTGNTGELFF.

The sample holds many counts of this clonotype. V and J are TRBV12-3 or TRBV12-4 and TRBJ2-2; 7 bases line up with TRBD1. The junction had 7 bases not matched to a gene; V was cut back by 3 bases and J by 6 bases. This CDR3 comprises 15 residues. CDR3 nucleotides: TGTGCCAGCAGTTTGCTTCAGGGACAGCCCGGGGAGCTGTTTTTT. This codes for CASSLLQGQPGELFF.

This clonotype was counted ten times or more. The chain employs TRBV5-1 and TRBJ2-4; D is undetermined. CDR3 length: 15 amino acids. Germline V gives CDR1 SGHRS, CDR2 YFSETQ. V was trimmed by 0 bases and J by 0 bases, leaving 7 bases between them. The CDR3 DNA reads as TGCGCCAGCAGCTTGGGTAGCATAGCCAAAAACATTCAGTACTTC. It translates to CASSLGSIAKNIQYF.

V and J are TRBV7-9 and TRBJ2-2; perhaps TRBD1 as D (6 bases). The V end lost 2 bases, the J end lost 5 bases, and 18 bases lay between the germline ends. Germline V gene sequence: CDR1 SEHNR, CDR2 FQNEAQ (reference sequence). This CDR3 has 17 amino acids. The CDR3 here is CASSLPIDSRGTGELFF. The CDR3 nucleotides are TGTGCCAGCAGCTTACCCATCGACTCGAGGGGGACCGGGGAGCTGTTTTTT.

This clonotype was counted at least ten times. The rearrangement links TRBV7-9 to TRBJ2-1; the D call may be TRBD1 or TRBD2 (6 bases each). This CDR3 spans 13 amino acids. Per the germline V gene, CDR1 is SEHNR and CDR2 is FQNEAQ (reference sequence). Trimming shortened V by 5 bases and J by 10 bases, and 15 bases separated the two germline ends. The CDR3 region has the DNA TGTGCCAGCAGCCGGGGGCGCTCGGAGGAGCAGTTCTTC. It translates to CASSRGRSEEQFF.